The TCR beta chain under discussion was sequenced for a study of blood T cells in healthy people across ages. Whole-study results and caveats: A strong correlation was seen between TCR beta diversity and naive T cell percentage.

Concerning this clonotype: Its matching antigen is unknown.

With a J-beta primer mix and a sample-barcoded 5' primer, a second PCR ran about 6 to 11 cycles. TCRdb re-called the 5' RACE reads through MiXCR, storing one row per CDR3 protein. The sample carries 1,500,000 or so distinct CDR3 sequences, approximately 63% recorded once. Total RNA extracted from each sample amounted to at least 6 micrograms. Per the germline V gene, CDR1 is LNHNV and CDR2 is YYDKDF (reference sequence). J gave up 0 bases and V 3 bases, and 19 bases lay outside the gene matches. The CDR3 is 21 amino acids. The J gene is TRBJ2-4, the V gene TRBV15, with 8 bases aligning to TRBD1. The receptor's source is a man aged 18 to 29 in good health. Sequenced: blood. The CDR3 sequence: CATSRTLGVRRDRIAKNIQYF. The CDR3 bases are TGTGCCACCAGCAGGACCCTCGGGGTTCGTCGGGACAGGATAGCCAAAAACATTCAGTACTTC.